The clone carrying this TCR beta chain was seen ten or more times. Its specificity is not known. These data originate in a study of neurological immune-mediated disorders. Study-wide results and caveats: The study found no CDR3 amino acid sequences shared by expanded clones across subjects, suggesting private repertoires in all groups. HTLV-1-associated myelopathy displayed the greatest TCR clonal expansion, and multiple sclerosis exhibited the smallest, lower than that of healthy controls.

The cDNA came from 5'RACE, which used 10-nucleotide random UMIs. Per sequencing run, 15-18 subjects together gave over 190 million TCR-beta sequences. A single record per CDR3 protein comes from TCRdb applying MiXCR to the 5' RACE reads. The data show about 50,000 distinct CDR3 sequences, with about 9.4% seen just once and approximately 5.3% held by the top ten. The CDR3 runs 15 residues. V lost 4 bases and J lost 6, with 13 bases in between. Germline CDR1 reads KGHSH; CDR2 reads LQKENI. This clonotype was sampled from a man between 65 and 85 years old with HTLV-1-associated myelopathy (HAM/TSP). This chain connects TRBV18 to TRBJ1-6; no clear D gene. The sequenced sample consisted of PBMCs. This CDR3 is CASSRDGKLNSPLHF. DNA of the CDR3: TGTGCCAGCTCACGTGACGGGAAACTTAATTCACCCCTCCACTTT.